This T cell receptor beta chain was obtained from a study of patients and donors after allogeneic stem cell transplantation. Each CDR3 protein gets one entry after TCRdb re-called the RT-PCR reads with MiXCR. Of roughly 230,000 distinct CDR3 sequences listed, less than 15% are singletons. The clonotype was recovered from a human donor who was either an allogeneic HSCT recipient or a stem cell or donor lymphocyte infusion donor (not recorded which). It is not recorded whose cells these are; they may come from a transplant donor. The sequenced sample was blood, either unsorted or a sorted T cell fraction (not recorded which).

The CDR3 region is CASKGAGGSDEQYF. In nucleotides, the CDR3 is TGTGCCAGCAAAGGTGCGGGGGGATCAGACGAGCAGTACTTC. The chain is built from TRBV27 and TRBJ2-7, with 8 bases fitting TRBD2. CDR1 and CDR2 (germline): MNHEY, SMNVEV (reference sequence). This CDR3 is 14 amino acids long. Unmatched junction bases numbered 10, after V lost 7 bases and J lost 5 bases.